The TCR beta chain described here comes from a study of control samples from healthy donors and cancer patients. Method: immunoSEQ multiplex PCR; TCRdb's copy keeps in-frame clones and lacks some. The data hold roughly 150,000 clones, with roughly 90% observed a single time. V trimming: 8 bases; J trimming: 6 bases; junction bases outside the gene matches: 11. The CDR3 length is 15 residues. The V gene's germline CDR1 is LNHDA and CDR2 SQIVND (reference sequence). The J gene is TRBJ1-5, the V gene TRBV19, with TRBD1 matching 9 bases. The sequence derives from a woman in her thirties in good health. Source material: blood. This CDR3 is CASADRDRVFQPQHF. The CDR3 region has the DNA TGTGCCAGTGCAGACCGGGACAGGGTGTTTCAGCCCCAGCATTTT.